This T cell receptor beta chain was identified in a study of CD8+CD57+ T cells in acquired aplastic anemia. About the study: Recorded DNA amounts for sorted CD4+ and CD8+ cells had an average of 3.2 ug. General study findings and limits: Sharing between patients and controls was observed for roughly 30 CD8+ CDR3 sequences. Any difference that existed in CD8+ Simpson's diversity between patients and controls was not significant.

The V and J ends lost 2 bases and 3 bases respectively, with 19 bases between them. The CDR3 runs to 17 residues. The germline gives CDR1 MNHEY, CDR2 SVGAGI. Genomic DNA constituted the template upon which TCR beta VDJ and CDR3 profiling was performed. Each CDR3 protein is one row after TCRdb ran MiXCR on the reads. The table records around 200,000 distinct CDR3 sequences, over 60% of them present only once. As for this clonotype: Its target is not known.

This clonotype was sampled from a human donor in good health. The sequenced sample was sorted CD4+, CD8+, or CD8+CD57+ T cells (not recorded which) from PBMCs. This chain uses TRBV6-5 with TRBJ1-2, with D perhaps TRBD1 (5 bases). CDR3: CASSYGGVQETHYGYTF. CDR3 nucleotides: TGTGCCAGCAGTTACGGGGGGGTCCAAGAGACCCACTATGGCTACACCTTC.